The rows below give T cell receptor beta chains drawn from one sample of a study of T cells in Graves' hyperthyroidism and ophthalmopathy. TCRdb passed the multiplex PCR reads through MiXCR, listing each CDR3 protein once. The sample contains about 560,000 distinct CDR3 sequences, 14% of which appear only once. Sequencing input: blood. The receptors come from a woman aged 40 to 49 with Graves' hyperthyroidism. Each CDR3 is given without its conserved first and last residue. The order of the fields is V gene, J gene, clone size, D gene, CDR3 protein. The D gene is left open where the match is weak. Clone size is given for some rows only: seen once, a few or many times, or a class if the clone is expanded.

TRBV7-9	TRBJ1-6	-	-	ASSLQHSPLH
TRBV10-1	TRBJ2-2	many	-	ASSVGLDGELF
TRBV6-1	TRBJ2-5	many	-	ASSSPGRTQETQY
TRBV7-9	TRBJ2-3	many	TRBD2	ASSQGLAMTDTQY
TRBV3-1	TRBJ1-4	many	-	ASSQVSGVNEKLF
TRBV12-3/TRBV12-4	TRBJ2-7	few	TRBD2	ASTPSGRSPYEQY
TRBV7-2	TRBJ2-1	many	-	ASSSYGLFTYNEQF
TRBV11-1	TRBJ2-2	few	TRBD1	ASSQGTGLNTGELF
TRBV7-2	TRBJ2-7	many	TRBD2	ASSLHIAGFYEQY
TRBV29-1	TRBJ2-5	few	-	SVEKGNQETQY
TRBV2	TRBJ2-5	-	TRBD2	ASSSGTSGRAETQY
TRBV6-1	TRBJ2-1	-	-	ASRGQGAVSGRDSNEQF
TRBV5-4	TRBJ2-2	-	TRBD2	ASSLGAGAGLAGGSGELF
TRBV29-1	TRBJ1-1	few	TRBD1	SAGQGETEAF
TRBV12-3/TRBV12-4	TRBJ1-2	many	-	ASSLLGRSGVYGYT
TRBV15	TRBJ1-4	many	-	ATSRDRAGKLF
TRBV5-1	TRBJ2-7	-	TRBD2	ASSPPPAGGRSYEQY
TRBV19	TRBJ1-5	-	TRBD1	ASSISRDRVGNQPQH
TRBV7-9	TRBJ2-3	many	-	ASSFVSGTSTDTQY
TRBV3-1	TRBJ1-3	many	-	ASSQGTGNTIY
TRBV5-1	TRBJ2-3	many	-	ASSLGYGRVTDTQY
TRBV12-3/TRBV12-4	TRBJ1-1	many	-	ASSTRHTEAF
TRBV5-6	TRBJ2-7	few	-	ASSLEVGSHEQY
TRBV6-1	TRBJ1-2	-	TRBD1	ASRQTGINYGYT
TRBV15	TRBJ2-2	-	TRBD1	ATSTRDRENSGELF
TRBV5-1	TRBJ2-3	-	TRBD2	ASSGPGLESDTQY
TRBV19	TRBJ2-7	many	TRBD1	ASSGQGYEQY
TRBV20-1	TRBJ2-1	-	-	SARDRSGDEQF